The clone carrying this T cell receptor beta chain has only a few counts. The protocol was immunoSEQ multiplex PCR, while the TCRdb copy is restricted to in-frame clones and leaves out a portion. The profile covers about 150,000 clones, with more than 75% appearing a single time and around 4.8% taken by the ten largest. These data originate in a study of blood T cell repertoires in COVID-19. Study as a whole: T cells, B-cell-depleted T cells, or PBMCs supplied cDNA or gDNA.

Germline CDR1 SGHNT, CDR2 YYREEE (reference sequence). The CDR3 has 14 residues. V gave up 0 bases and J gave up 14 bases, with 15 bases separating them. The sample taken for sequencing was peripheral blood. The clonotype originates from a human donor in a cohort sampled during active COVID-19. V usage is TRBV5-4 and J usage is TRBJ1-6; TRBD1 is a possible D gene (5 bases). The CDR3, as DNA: TGTGCCAGCAGCTTGGCCGGAGCTAAGGGGACCCTCCACTTT. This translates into CASSLAGAKGTLHF. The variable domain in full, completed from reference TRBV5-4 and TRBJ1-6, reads ETGVTQSPTHLIKTRGQQVTLRCSSQSGHNTVSWYQQALGQGPQFIFQYYREEENGRGNFPPRFSGLQFPNYSSELNVNALELDDSALYLCASSLAGAKGTLHFGNGTRLTVT.